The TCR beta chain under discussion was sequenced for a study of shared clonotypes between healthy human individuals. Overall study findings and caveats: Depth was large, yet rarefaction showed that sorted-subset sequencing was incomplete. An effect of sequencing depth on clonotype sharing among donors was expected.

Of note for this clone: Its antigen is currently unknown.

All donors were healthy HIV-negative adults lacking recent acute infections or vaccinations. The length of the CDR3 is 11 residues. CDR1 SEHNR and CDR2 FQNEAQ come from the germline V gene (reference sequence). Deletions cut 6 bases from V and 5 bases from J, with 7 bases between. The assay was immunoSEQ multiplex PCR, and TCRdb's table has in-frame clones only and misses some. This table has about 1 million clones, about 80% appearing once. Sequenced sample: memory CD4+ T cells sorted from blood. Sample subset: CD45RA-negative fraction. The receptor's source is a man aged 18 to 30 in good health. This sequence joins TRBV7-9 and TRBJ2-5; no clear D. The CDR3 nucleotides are TGTGCCAGCAGGGTGGGCGAGACCCAGTACTTC. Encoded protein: CASRVGETQYF.